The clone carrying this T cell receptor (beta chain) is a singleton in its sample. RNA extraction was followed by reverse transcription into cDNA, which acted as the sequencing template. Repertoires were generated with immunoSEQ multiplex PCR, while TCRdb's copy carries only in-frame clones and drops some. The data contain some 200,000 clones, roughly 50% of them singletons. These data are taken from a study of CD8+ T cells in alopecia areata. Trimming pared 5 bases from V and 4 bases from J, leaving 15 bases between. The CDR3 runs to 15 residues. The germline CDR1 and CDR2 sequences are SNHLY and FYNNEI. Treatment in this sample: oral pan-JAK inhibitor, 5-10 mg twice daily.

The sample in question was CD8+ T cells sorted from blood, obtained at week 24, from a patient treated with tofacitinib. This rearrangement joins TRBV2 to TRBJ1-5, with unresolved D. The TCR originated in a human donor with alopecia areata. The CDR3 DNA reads TGTGCCAGCAGTACTAAAATAACAATTAATCAGCCCCAGCATTTT. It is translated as CASSTKITINQPQHF.